Sequencing of this TCR beta chain was carried out in a study of PD-1 blockade in classical Hodgkin lymphoma. General observations from the study: Anyone who began nivolumab under 1 year after ASCT was excluded.

There are 15 residues in the CDR3. V was pared by 4 bases and J by 8 bases, with 17 bases between. In germline, CDR1 is LGHNA, CDR2 YSLEER. Time point of the sample: cycle 4 day 1 (C4D1), after more than five weeks of nivolumab. Brentuximab vedotin exposure varied, and every patient relapsed after autologous stem cell transplantation. Turning to this clone: Its matching antigen is unknown.

Sequencing used immunoSEQ multiplex PCR; TCRdb keeps in-frame clones, though not all of them. The sample contains approximately 38,000 clones, more than 60% of which appear only once. The material was peripheral blood mononuclear cells (PBMCs), obtained before the fourth cycle of nivolumab. This chain links TRBV4-3 with TRBJ1-4; D might be TRBD1 (5 bases). This sequence was found in a human donor with classical Hodgkin lymphoma. In DNA form, the CDR3 reads TGCGCCAGCAGCCCCCAATCTCAGGGTCGGGAAAAACTGTTTTTT. Amino acid sequence: CASSPQSQGREKLFF.